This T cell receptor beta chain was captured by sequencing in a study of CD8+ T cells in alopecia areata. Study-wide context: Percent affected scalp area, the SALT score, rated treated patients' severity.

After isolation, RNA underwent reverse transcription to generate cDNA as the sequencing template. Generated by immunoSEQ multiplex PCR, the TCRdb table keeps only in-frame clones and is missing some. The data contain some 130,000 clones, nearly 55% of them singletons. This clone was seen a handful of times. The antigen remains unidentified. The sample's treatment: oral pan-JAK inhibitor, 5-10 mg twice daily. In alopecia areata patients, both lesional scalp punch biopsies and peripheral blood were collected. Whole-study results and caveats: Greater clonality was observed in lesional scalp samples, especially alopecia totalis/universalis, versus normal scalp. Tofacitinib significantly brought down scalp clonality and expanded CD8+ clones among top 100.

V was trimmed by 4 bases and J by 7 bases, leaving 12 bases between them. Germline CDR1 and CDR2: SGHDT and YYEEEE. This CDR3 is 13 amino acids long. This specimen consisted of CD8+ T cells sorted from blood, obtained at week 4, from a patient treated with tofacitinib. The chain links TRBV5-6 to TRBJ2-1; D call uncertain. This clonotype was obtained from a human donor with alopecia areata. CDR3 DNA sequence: TGTGCCAGCAGCCCTACCCTACATAATGAGCAGTTCTTC. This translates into CASSPTLHNEQFF.